This T cell receptor beta chain was recorded in a study of shared clonotypes between healthy human individuals. The table came from immunoSEQ multiplex PCR; TCRdb's copy has only in-frame clones and leaves some out. Seen here are 1.5 million to 2.5 million clones, over 85% observed once, and the top ten hold 1% to 1.5%. This clone was seen once. Its antigen is as yet unknown. One end of the junction varies from germline; a read error may be responsible. Study-level findings and limits: Unshared clonotypes carried lower generation probabilities than those common to all four donors. Larger estimated richness was generally seen in naive subsets than in memory subsets. The small donor group covered limited genetic and exposure diversity.

CD45RO-negative, CCR7-positively selected cells formed the naive CD8 fraction, excluding terminally differentiated effector memory CD45RA+ cells. Donors were healthy HIV-negative adults without recent acute infections or vaccinations. This clonotype originated in a man between 18 and 29 years old in good health. The sequencing sample was made of naive CD8+ T cells sorted from blood.

The DNA of the CDR3 is TGTGCTAGCAGCTTTAGGACGGGAAACACCATATATTTT. It yields the protein CASSFRTGNTIYF. This sequence joins TRBV7-7 and TRBJ1-3; D gene unclear. The CDR3 sequence is 13 residues long. Per germline, CDR1 SSHAT and CDR2 FNYEAQ (reference sequence).